Below, 27 T cell receptor beta chains from the same sample are listed, as sequenced in a study of blood T cell repertoires in COVID-19. Data came from immunoSEQ multiplex PCR; TCRdb stores just in-frame clones and leaves some out. Of over 250,000 clones detected, 90% appear once; the ten largest clones hold more than 0.95%. Specimen: PBMCs or T cells enriched from blood (not recorded which). The receptors stem from a woman in her twenties or thirties who had recovered from COVID-19.

V gene TRBV9 combines with J gene TRBJ1-3; D perhaps matches TRBD1 (6 bases). The CDR3 consists of 17 residues. The V and J ends lost 4 bases and 0 bases respectively, with 17 bases between them. The germline CDR1 and CDR2 sequences are SGDLS and YYNGEE. CDR3: CASSYTGTPSSGNTIYF. In DNA form, the CDR3 reads TGTGCCAGCAGCTACACCGGGACACCGAGCTCTGGAAACACCATATATTTT.

This chain uses TRBV4-3 with TRBJ2-3; TRBD2 aligns across 11 bases. The germline V gene encodes CDR1 LGHNA and CDR2 YSLEER. The trim removed 0 bases at V and 6 bases at J, leaving 11 bases unmatched. The CDR3 is 18 amino acids. In nucleotides, the CDR3 is TGCGCCAGCAGCCAAGATGACAGACTAGCGGGGCGTATGGATACGCAGTATTTT. It codes for CASSQDDRLAGRMDTQYF.

This rearrangement joins TRBV6-5 to TRBJ1-4; D not resolved. The CDR3 is 13 amino acids. V was cut by 7 bases and J by 5 bases, with 11 bases left in between. The germline V gene has CDR1 MNHEY and CDR2 SVGAGI. This CDR3 reads CASILRENEKLFF. The DNA of the CDR3 is TGTGCCAGCATCCTAAGGGAGAATGAAAAACTGTTTTTT.

This clone was counted between two and nine times. This chain joins TRBV23-1 and TRBJ1-2, with D unresolved. TRBV23-1 is treated as an ORF (open reading frame) with a function not yet certain. The CDR3 runs 8 residues. In nucleotides, the CDR3 is TGCGGCCGGGTTCGCTACACCTTC. Its protein product is CGRVRYTF.

This chain uses TRBV11-3 with TRBJ2-2, with 7 bases lining up with TRBD2. The CDR3 has 16 amino acids. CDR1 is SGHNT and CDR2 is YENEEA in the germline V gene. Trimming cost V 1 base and J 6 bases; bases outside gene matches: 8. The CDR3 loop reads CASSLGASGSAGELFF. CDR3 in DNA: TGTGCCAGCAGCTTAGGTGCTAGCGGATCGGCCGGGGAGCTGTTTTTT.

The chain recombines TRBV7-9 with TRBJ1-2; 9 bases line up with TRBD1. The CDR3 contains 13 residues. The ends lost 5 bases at V and 6 bases at J; junction bases unmatched: 4. Germline values: CDR1 SEHNR, CDR2 FQNEAQ (reference sequence). CDR3 nucleotides: TGTGCCAGCAGCGGGGACAGGGCCCATGGCTACACCTTC. Amino acids: CASSGDRAHGYTF.

This chain links TRBV7-2 with TRBJ2-1; 16 bases match TRBD2. V was pared by 5 bases and J by 8 bases, with 9 bases of the junction left unmatched. Germline V gene sequence: CDR1 SGHTA, CDR2 FQGNSA. The CDR3 has 17 amino acids. Here the CDR3 reads CASSRRAGTSGRDEQFF. DNA for the CDR3: TGTGCCAGCAGCCGCCGGGCTGGGACTAGCGGGAGGGATGAGCAGTTCTTC.

The chain joins TRBV12-5 to TRBJ2-2; D remains unclear. This CDR3 has 12 amino acids. Germline assignment: CDR1 LGHNT and CDR2 FRNRAP. The ends were cut back, 4 bases at V and 5 bases at J, with 5 bases in the middle. CDR3 loop: CASGYTTGELFF. In DNA form, the CDR3 reads TGTGCTAGTGGTTACACGACCGGGGAGCTGTTTTTT.

This chain links TRBV9 with TRBJ2-3; D gene unclear. The V and J ends lost 3 bases and 2 bases respectively, with 4 bases between them. CDR3 size: 12 residues. Germline V lookup: CDR1 SGDLS, CDR2 YYNGEE. CDR3 amino acids: CASSAYTDTQYF. Written as DNA, the CDR3 is TGTGCCAGCAGCGCCTACACAGATACGCAGTATTTT.

The chain is built from TRBV4-1 and TRBJ1-5; D gene unclear. V was trimmed by 0 bases and J by 5 bases, leaving 11 bases between them. Germline values: CDR1 MGHRA, CDR2 YSYEKL. CDR3 length: 15 residues. CDR3 residues: CASSQESGGYQPQHF. The CDR3 coding sequence is TGCGCCAGCAGCCAAGAAAGTGGAGGTTATCAGCCCCAGCATTTT.

The genes are TRBV6-5 and TRBJ1-5, with D uncertain. The CDR3 sequence is 14 residues long. Trimming pared 9 bases from V and 1 base from J, leaving 13 bases between. Looked up from germline, CDR1 is MNHEY and CDR2 is SVGAGI. In nucleotides, the CDR3 is TGTGCCAGTTCCCCAAGGCGGAGCAATCAGCCCCAGCATTTT. Protein: CASSPRRSNQPQHF.

V and J are TRBV10-3 and TRBJ1-2; 7 nucleotides agree with TRBD1. The CDR3 runs 15 residues. From germline, CDR1 is ENHRY and CDR2 SYGVKD. Trimming removed 3 bases from V and 5 bases from J; junction bases left unmatched: 9. CDR3 nucleotide sequence: TGTGCCATCAGTGAATCGGCAGGGACAGCATATGGCTACACCTTC. The encoded protein is CAISESAGTAYGYTF.

The chain uses TRBV6-5 and TRBJ1-1; D is unclear. The CDR3 runs 15 residues. The germline CDR1 and CDR2 sequences are MNHEY and SVGAGI. Deletions cut 6 bases from V and 0 bases from J, with 14 bases between. Written as DNA, the CDR3 is TGTGCCAGCAGATCTCTGCGGGATCTGAACACTGAAGCTTTCTTT. It is translated as CASRSLRDLNTEAFF.

This clone was found once. The rearrangement links TRBV6-1 to TRBJ1-1, with 7 bases lining up with TRBD1. Germline V gene sequence: CDR1 MNHNS, CDR2 SASEGT. This CDR3 is 15 amino acids long. The V and J ends lost 1 base and 11 bases, in that order; junction bases with no gene match: 13. CDR3 sequence (DNA): TGTGCCAGCAGTGAAGAGGCAGGACAGGTGGGGCTGGCTTTCTTT. Amino acids: CASSEEAGQVGLAFF.

The genes are TRBV6-5 and TRBJ2-7; 7 bases align to TRBD1. This CDR3 has 14 amino acids. The ends lost 5 bases at V and 2 bases at J; junction bases unmatched: 6. Germline-derived CDR1 and CDR2 are MNHEY and SVGAGI. The CDR3 region is CASSKTGNAYEQYF. CDR3 DNA: TGTGCCAGCAGTAAGACAGGGAATGCCTACGAGCAGTACTTC.

This chain joins TRBV18 and TRBJ1-1; D not certain. Germline V gives CDR1 KGHSH, CDR2 LQKENI. Between the trimmed V and J ends, which lost 3 bases and 0 bases, there was a span of 8 bases. CDR3 size: 14 residues. This chain's CDR3 is CASSPPRVNTEAFF. In DNA form, the CDR3 reads TGTGCCAGCTCACCCCCGAGGGTGAACACTGAAGCTTTCTTT.

This chain connects TRBV7-2 to TRBJ2-4; TRBD1 agrees at 11 bases. Germline CDR1 SGHTA, CDR2 FQGNSA. This CDR3 contains 15 residues. With 5 bases clipped from V and 4 bases from J, the junction kept 4 bases outside the gene matches. The CDR3 DNA is TGTGCCAGCAGCCCGGGGACAGGGGGGAAAAACATTCAGTACTTC. It specifies CASSPGTGGKNIQYF.

J is TRBJ2-1 and V is TRBV19, with a possible D match to TRBD1 (5 bases). The CDR3 totals 13 residues. The V and J ends lost 5 bases and 4 bases respectively, with 9 bases between them. Per germline, CDR1 LNHDA and CDR2 SQIVND (reference sequence). CDR3 nucleotides: TGTGCCAGTAGTTCTAGGGGATACAATGAGCAGTTCTTC. Its protein is CASSSRGYNEQFF.

V and J are TRBV18 and TRBJ1-1; 7 bases map to TRBD1. The germline gives CDR1 KGHSH, CDR2 LQKENI. Trimming at V came to 4 bases and at J to 0 bases, leaving 5 bases not matched to a gene. The CDR3 has 15 residues. CDR3 bases: TGTGCCAGCTCACAGACAGGGAACTTGAACACTGAAGCTTTCTTT. Its translation: CASSQTGNLNTEAFF.

The chain joins TRBV15 to TRBJ2-3; 14 positions match TRBD2. The junction had 3 bases not matched to a gene; V was cut back by 0 bases and J by 1 base. This CDR3 comprises 18 residues. The germline CDR1 and CDR2 sequences are LNHNV and YYDKDF (reference sequence). The CDR3 DNA reads as TGTGCCACCAGCAGAGATACGACTAGCGGGAGGGGCACAGATACGCAGTATTTT. This encodes CATSRDTTSGRGTDTQYF. Combining the CDR3 with reference TRBV15 and TRBJ2-3 gives the whole variable domain DAMVIQNPRYQVTQFGKPVTLSCSQTLNHNVMYWYQQKSSQAPKLLFHYYDKDFNNEADTPDNFQSRRPNTSFCFLDIRSPGLGDTAMYLCATSRDTTSGRGTDTQYFGPGTRLTVL.

J is TRBJ2-5 and V is TRBV15; perhaps TRBD1 as D (7 bases). The CDR3 loop spans 15 amino acids. Trimming shortened V by 2 bases and J by 7 bases, and 17 bases separated the two germline ends. CDR1 and CDR2 from the germline V gene are LNHNV and YYDKDF (reference sequence). The CDR3 is CATSRLQGGELTQYF. The CDR3 DNA follows: TGTGCCACCAGCAGACTGCAGGGGGGAGAACTGACCCAGTACTTC.

Only a few counts were recorded for this clone. The genes are TRBV29-1 and TRBJ2-1; 10 bases line up with TRBD2. Germline CDR1 is SQVTM and CDR2 is ANQGSEA. Trimming took 3 bases from V and 5 from J; bases not matched to a gene: 7. The CDR3 spans 15 residues. The CDR3 region is CSVEGLAGVNNEQFF. The CDR3 DNA follows: TGCAGCGTTGAGGGGCTAGCGGGAGTTAACAATGAGCAGTTCTTC.

V and J are TRBV7-3 and TRBJ2-2, with 9 nucleotides matching TRBD2. Trimming cost V 0 bases and J 7 bases; bases outside gene matches: 6. The CDR3 has 16 residues. Germline CDR1 is SGHTA and CDR2 is FQGTGA. CDR3 in DNA: TGTGCCAGCAGCTTAACTAGCGGGAGTAACGGCGGGGAGCTGTTTTTT. Translated: CASSLTSGSNGGELFF.

The chain is built from TRBV30 and TRBJ2-7; 9 bases align to TRBD1. CDR3 length: 16 residues. V trimming: 2 bases; J trimming: 2 bases; junction bases outside the gene matches: 10. The germline CDR1 and CDR2 sequences are GTSNPN and SVGIG (reference sequence). CDR3 nucleotides: TGTGCCTGGAGTTACCCTCGACAGGGGGACGCCTACGAGCAGTACTTC. Translated, it gives CAWSYPRQGDAYEQYF.

This chain joins TRBV9 and TRBJ2-2; 7 bases agree with TRBD2. The CDR3 covers 16 residues. V gave up 0 bases and J gave up 1 base; unmatched junction bases: 3. Germline V CDR1 and CDR2: SGDLS, YYNGEE. CDR3 sequence: CASSVDSSGNTGELFF. The CDR3 DNA sequence: TGTGCCAGCAGCGTAGACTCTAGCGGGAACACCGGGGAGCTGTTTTTT.

The chain couples TRBV30 to TRBJ1-5; D possibly corresponds to TRBD1 (6 bases). The CDR3 runs 14 residues. Germline-derived CDR1 and CDR2 are GTSNPN and SVGIG (reference sequence). Trimming removed 4 bases at V and 2 bases at J, with 12 bases between. For the CDR3, the DNA is TGTGCCTGGAACAAACAGGGAGGCAATCAGCCCCAGCATTTT. This encodes CAWNKQGGNQPQHF.

This clone occurred once. The chain has TRBV11-3 and TRBJ2-7; weak D call: TRBD2 (7 bases). From germline, CDR1 is SGHNT and CDR2 YENEEA. V was trimmed by 4 bases and J by 0 bases, leaving 16 bases between them. There are 16 residues in the CDR3. CDR3: CASSCRVAGASYEQYF. Written as DNA, the CDR3 is TGTGCCAGCAGCTGCCGGGTGGCGGGGGCCTCCTACGAGCAGTACTTC.